This paragraph covers one T cell receptor beta chain sequence. What it binds is not known. This entry belongs to a study of graft-versus-host responses after intestinal transplantation. Study-level information: As for transplant type, recipients had multivisceral, liver-intestinal, or isolated intestinal grafts. Recipients were all induced with anti-thymocyte globulin, then given tacrolimus and steroids for 3 to 4 years. General study findings and limits: Early post-transplant declines in HvG were associated with peak levels of circulating GvH clones. Present in recipient marrow, GvH clones included some that appeared first in ileum or blood.

Generated by immunoSEQ multiplex PCR, the TCRdb table keeps only in-frame clones and is missing some. In the table there are about 97,000 clones, roughly 90% of which are singletons. The germline gives CDR1 GTSNPN, CDR2 SVGIG (reference sequence). Trimming removed 1 base at V and 5 bases at J, with 14 bases between. The CDR3 is made up of 15 amino acids. The chain joins TRBV30 to TRBJ1-4, with D possibly being TRBD1 (6 bases). The receptor comes from a human patient who received an intestinal transplant, so some T cells may come from the graft donor. Sequencing used PBMCs, obtained approximately 470 days after intestinal transplant. The CDR3 bases are TGTGCCTGGAGTGCCCCCGGGGGCACCAATGAAAAACTGTTTTTT. Translating it yields CAWSAPGGTNEKLFF.